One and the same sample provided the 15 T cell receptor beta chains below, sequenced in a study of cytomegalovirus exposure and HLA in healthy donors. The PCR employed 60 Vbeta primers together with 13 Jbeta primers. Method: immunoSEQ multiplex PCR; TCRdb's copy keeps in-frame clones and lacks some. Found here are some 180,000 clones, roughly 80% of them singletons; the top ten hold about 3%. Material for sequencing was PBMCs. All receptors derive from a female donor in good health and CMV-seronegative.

DNA of the CDR3: TGTGCCAGCAGTTTAACAGGGGGCAATCAGCCCCAGCATTTT. Amino acid sequence: CASSLTGGNQPQHF. The rearrangement links TRBV28 to TRBJ1-5; 7 nucleotides match TRBD1. This CDR3 contains 14 residues. The V and J ends lost 2 bases and 2 bases, in that order; junction bases with no gene match: 0. CDR1 and CDR2 (germline): MDHEN, SYDVKM.

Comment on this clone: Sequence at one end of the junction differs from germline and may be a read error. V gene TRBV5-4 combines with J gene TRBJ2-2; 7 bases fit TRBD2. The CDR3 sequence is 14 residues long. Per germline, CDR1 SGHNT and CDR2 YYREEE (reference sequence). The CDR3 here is CASSFSGNTRELFF. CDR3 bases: TGTGCCAGCAGCTTCAGCGGGAACACCCGGGAGCTGTTTTTT.

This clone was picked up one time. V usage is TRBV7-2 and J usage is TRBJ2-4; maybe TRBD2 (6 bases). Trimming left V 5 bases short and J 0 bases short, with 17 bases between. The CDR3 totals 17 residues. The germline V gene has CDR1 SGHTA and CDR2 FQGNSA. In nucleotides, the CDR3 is TGTGCCAGCAGCGGGAGAGGGACTCCGTTAGCCAAAAACATTCAGTACTTC. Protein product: CASSGRGTPLAKNIQYF.

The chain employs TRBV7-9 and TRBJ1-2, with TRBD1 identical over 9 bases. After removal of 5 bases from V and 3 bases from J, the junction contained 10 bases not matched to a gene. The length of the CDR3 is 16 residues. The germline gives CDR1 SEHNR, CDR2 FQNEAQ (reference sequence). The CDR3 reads CASSPGQGYGYYGYTF. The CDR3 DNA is TGTGCCAGCAGCCCAGGACAGGGGTACGGGTACTATGGCTACACCTTC.

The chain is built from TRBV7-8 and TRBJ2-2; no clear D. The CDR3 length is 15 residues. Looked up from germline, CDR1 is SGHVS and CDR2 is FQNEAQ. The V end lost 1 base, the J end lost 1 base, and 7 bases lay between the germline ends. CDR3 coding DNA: TGTGCCAGCAGCTTAGGATCCGGGAACACCGGGGAGCTGTTTTTT. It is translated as CASSLGSGNTGELFF.

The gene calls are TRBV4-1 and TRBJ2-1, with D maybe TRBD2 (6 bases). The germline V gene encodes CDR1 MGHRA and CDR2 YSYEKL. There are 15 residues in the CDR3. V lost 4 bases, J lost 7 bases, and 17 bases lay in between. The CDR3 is CASSREVGLRNEQFF. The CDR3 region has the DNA TGCGCCAGCAGCCGGGAGGTAGGGCTGCGTAATGAGCAGTTCTTC.

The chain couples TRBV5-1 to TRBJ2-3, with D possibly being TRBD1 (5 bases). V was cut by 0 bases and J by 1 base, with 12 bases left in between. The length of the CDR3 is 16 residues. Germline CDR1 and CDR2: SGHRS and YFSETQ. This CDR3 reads CASSLAPPQGTDTQYF. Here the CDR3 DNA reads TGCGCCAGCAGCTTGGCCCCACCACAGGGCACAGATACGCAGTATTTT.

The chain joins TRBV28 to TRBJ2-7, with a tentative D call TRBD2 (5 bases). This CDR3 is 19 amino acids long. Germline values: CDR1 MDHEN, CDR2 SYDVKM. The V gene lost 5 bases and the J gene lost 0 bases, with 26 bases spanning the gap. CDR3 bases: TGTGCCAGCAGTCCAACCCCCTGGCGGGCTCTCCGGAGCTCCTACGAGCAGTACTTC. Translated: CASSPTPWRALRSSYEQYF.

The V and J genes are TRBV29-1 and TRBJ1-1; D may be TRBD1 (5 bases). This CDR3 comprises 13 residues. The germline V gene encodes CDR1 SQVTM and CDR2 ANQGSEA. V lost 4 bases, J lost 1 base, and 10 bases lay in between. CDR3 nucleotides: TGCAGCGTTGCTGTCGGGGGGAACACTGAAGCTTTCTTT. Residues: CSVAVGGNTEAFF.

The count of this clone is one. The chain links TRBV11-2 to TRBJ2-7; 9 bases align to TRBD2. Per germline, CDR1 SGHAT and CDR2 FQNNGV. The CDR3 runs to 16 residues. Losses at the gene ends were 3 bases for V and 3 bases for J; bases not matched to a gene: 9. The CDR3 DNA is TGTGCCAGCAGCTTGCCAGGACTAGCGTCATACTACGAGCAGTACTTC. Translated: CASSLPGLASYYEQYF.

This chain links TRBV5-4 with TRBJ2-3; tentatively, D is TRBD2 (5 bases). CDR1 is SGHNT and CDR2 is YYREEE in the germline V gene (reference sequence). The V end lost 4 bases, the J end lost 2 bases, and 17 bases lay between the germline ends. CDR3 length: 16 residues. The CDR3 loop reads CASSLRVARTTDTQYF. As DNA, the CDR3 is TGTGCCAGCAGCCTGCGGGTCGCCCGTACCACAGATACGCAGTATTTT.

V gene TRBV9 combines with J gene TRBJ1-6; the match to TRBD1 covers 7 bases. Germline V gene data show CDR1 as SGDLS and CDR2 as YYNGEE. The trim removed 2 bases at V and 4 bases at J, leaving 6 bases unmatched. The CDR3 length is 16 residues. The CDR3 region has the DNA TGTGCCAGCAGCGTCGGACAGGCGGCTTATAATTCACCCCTCCACTTT. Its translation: CASSVGQAAYNSPLHF.

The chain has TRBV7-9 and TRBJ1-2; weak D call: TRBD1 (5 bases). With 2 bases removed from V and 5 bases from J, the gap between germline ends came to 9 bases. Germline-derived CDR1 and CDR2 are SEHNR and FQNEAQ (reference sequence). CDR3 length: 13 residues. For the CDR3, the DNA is TGTGCCAGCAGCTTACAGTCAGGGTATGGCTACACCTTC. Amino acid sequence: CASSLQSGYGYTF.

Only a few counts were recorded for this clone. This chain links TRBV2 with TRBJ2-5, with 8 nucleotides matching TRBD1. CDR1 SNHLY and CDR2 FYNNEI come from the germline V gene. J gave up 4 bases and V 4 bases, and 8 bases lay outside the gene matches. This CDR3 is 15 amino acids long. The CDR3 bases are TGTGCCAGCAGTGGAAGGAACAGGGGGGCAGAGACCCAGTACTTC. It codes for CASSGRNRGAETQYF.

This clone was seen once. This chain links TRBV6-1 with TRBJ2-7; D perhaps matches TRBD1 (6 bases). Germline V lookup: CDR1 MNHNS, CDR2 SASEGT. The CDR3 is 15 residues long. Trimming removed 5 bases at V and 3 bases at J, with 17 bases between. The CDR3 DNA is TGTGCCAGCAGTTCCGTGGACAGCCTTGTCTACGAGCAGTACTTC. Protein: CASSSVDSLVYEQYF.